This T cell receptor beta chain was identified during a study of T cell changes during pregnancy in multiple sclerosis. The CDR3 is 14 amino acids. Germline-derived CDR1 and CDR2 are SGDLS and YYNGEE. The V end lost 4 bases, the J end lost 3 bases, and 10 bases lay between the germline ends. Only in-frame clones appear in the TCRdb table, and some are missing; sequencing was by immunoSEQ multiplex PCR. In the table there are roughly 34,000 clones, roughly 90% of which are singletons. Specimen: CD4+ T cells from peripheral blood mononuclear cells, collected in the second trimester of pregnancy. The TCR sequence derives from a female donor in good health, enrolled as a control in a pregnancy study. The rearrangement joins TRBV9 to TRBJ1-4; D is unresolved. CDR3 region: CASSLGVANEKLFF. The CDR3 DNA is TGTGCCAGCAGCCTCGGGGTGGCTAATGAAAAACTGTTTTTT. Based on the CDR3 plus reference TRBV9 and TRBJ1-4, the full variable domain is DSGVTQTPKHLITATGQRVTLRCSPRSGDLSVYWYQQSLDQGLQFLIQYYNGEERAKGNILERFSAQQFPDLHSELNLSSLELGDSALYFCASSLGVANEKLFFGSGTQLSVL.